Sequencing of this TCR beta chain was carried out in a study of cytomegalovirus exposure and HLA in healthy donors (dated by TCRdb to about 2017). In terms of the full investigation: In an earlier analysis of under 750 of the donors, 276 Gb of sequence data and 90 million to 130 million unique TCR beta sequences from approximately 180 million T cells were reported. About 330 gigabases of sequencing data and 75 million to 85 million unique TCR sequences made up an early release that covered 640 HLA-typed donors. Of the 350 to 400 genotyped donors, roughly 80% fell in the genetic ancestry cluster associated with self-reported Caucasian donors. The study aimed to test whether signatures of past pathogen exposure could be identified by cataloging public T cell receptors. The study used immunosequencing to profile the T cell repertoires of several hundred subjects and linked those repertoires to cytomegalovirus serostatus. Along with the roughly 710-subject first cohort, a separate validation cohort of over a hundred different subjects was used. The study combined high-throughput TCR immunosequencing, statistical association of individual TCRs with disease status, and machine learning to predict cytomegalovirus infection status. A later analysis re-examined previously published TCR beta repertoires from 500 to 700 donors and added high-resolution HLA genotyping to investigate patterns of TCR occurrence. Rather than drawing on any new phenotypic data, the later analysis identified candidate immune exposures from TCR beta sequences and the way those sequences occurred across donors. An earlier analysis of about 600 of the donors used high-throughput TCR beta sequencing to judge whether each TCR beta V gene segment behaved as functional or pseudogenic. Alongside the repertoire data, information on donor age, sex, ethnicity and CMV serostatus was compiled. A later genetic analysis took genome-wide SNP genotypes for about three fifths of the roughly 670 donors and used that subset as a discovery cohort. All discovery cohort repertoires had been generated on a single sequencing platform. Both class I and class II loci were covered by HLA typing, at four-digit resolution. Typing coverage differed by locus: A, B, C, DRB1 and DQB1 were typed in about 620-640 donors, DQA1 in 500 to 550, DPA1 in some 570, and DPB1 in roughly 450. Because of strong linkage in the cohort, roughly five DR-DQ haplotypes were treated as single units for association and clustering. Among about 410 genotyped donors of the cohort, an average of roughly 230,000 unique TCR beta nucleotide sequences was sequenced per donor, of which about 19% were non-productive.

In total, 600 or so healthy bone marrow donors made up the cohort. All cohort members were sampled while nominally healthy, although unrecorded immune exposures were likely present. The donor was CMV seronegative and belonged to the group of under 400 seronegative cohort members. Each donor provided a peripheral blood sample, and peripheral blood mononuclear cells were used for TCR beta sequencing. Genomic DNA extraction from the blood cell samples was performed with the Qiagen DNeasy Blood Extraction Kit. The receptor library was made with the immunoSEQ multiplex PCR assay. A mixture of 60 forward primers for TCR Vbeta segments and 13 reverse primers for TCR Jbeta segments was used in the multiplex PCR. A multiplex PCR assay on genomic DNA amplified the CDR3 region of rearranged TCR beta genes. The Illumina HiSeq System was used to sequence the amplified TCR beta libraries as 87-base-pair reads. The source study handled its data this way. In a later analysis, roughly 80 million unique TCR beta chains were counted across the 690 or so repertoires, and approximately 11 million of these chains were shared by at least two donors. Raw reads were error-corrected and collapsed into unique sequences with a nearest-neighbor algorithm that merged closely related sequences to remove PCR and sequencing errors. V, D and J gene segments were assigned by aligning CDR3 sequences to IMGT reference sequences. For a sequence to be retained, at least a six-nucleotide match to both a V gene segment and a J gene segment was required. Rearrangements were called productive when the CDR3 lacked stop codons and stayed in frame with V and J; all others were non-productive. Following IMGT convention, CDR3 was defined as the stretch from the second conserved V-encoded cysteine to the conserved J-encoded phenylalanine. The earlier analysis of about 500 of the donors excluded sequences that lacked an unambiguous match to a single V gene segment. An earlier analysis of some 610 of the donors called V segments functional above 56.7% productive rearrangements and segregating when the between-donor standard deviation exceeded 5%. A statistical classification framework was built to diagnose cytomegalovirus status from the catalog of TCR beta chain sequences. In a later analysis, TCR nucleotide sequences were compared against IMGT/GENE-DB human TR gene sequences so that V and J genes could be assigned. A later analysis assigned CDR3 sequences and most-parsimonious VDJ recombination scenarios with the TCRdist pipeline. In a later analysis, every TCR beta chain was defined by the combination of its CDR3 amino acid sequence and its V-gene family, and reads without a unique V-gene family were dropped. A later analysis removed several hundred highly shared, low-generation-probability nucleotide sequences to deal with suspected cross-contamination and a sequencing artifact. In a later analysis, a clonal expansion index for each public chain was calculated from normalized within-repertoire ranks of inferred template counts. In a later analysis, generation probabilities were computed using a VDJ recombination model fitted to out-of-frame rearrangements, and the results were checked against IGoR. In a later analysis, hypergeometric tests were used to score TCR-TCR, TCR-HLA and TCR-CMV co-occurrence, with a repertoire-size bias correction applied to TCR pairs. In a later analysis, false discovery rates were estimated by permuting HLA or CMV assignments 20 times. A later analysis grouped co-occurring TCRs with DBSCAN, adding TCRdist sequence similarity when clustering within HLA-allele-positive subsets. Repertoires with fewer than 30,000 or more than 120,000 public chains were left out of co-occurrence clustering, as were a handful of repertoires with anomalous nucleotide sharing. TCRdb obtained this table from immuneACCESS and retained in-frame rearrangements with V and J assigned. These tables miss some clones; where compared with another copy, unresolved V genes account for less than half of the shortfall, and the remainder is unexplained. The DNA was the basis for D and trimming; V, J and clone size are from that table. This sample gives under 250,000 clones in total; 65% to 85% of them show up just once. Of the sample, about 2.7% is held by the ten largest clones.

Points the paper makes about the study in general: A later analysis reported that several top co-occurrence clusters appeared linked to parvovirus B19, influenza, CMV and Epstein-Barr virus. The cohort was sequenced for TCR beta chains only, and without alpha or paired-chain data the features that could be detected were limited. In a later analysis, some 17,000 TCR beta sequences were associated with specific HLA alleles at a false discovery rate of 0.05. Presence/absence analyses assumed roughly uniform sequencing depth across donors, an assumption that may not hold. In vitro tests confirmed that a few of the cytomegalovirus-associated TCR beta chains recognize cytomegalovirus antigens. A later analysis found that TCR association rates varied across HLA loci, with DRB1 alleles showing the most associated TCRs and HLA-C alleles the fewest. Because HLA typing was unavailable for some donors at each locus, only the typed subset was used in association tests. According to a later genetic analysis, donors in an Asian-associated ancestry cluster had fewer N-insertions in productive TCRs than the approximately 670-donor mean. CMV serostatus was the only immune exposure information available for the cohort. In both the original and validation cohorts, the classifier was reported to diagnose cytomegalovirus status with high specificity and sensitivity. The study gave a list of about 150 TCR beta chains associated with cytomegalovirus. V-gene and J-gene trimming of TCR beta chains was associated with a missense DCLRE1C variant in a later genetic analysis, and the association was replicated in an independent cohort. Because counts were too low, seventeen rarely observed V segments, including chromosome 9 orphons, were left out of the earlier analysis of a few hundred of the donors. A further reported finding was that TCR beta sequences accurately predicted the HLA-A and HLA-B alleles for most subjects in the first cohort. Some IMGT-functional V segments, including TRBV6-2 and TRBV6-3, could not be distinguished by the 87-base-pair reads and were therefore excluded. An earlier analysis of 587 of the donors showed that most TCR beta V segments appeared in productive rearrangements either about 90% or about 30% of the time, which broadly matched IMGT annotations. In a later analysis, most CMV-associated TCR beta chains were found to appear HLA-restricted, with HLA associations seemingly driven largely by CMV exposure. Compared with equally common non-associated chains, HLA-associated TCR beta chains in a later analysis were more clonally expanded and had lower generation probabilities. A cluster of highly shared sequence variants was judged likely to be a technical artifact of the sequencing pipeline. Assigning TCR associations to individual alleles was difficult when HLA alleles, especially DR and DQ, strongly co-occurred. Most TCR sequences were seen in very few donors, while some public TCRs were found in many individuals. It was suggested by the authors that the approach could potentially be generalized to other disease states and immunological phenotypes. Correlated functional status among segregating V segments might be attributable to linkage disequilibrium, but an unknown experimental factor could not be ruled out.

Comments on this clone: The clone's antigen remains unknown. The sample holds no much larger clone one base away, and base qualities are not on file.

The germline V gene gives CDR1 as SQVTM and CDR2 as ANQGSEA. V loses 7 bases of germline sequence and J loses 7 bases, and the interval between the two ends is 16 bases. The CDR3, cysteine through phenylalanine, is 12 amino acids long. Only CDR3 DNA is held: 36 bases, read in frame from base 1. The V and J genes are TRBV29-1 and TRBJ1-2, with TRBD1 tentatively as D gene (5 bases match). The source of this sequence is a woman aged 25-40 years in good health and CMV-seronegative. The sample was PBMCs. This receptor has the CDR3 CSAHHGGGGYTF. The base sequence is TGCAGCGCCCACCATGGGGGGGGTGGCTACACCTTC.